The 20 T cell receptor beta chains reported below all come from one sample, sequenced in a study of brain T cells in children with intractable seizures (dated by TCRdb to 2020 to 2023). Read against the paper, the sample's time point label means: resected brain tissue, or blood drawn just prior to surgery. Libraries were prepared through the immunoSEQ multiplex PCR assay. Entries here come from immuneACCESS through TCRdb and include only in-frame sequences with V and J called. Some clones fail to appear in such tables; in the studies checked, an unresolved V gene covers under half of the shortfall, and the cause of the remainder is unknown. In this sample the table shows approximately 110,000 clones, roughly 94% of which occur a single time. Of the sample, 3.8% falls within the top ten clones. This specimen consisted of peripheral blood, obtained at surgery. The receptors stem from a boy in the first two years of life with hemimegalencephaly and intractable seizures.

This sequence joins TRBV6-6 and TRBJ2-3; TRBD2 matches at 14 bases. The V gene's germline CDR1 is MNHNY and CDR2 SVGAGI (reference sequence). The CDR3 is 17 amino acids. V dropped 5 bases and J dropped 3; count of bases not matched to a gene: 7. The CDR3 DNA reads TGTGCCAGCAGTCTGGGACTAGCGGGAGAATTTACAGATACGCAGTATTTT. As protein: CASSLGLAGEFTDTQYF.

The DNA of the CDR3 is TGTGCCAGCAGCTTAGATTCAGGGGTGTTCTACAATGAGCAGTTCTTC. This encodes CASSLDSGVFYNEQFF. The chain carries TRBV11-2 and TRBJ2-1; the D gene is possibly TRBD1 (6 bases). The CDR3 runs to 16 residues. From germline, CDR1 is SGHAT and CDR2 FQNNGV. V was cut by 0 bases and J by 3 bases, with 12 bases left in between.

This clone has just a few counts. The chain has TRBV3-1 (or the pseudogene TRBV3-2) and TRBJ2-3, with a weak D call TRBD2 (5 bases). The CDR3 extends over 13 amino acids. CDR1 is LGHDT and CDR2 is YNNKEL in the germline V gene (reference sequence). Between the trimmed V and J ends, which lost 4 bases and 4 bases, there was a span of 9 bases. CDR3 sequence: CASSLLRADTQYF. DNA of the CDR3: TGTGCCAGCAGCCTCTTGCGGGCAGATACGCAGTATTTT.

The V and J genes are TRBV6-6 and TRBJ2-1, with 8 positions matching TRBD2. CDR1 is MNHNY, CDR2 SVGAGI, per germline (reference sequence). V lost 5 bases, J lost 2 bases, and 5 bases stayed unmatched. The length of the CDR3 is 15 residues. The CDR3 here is CASSPSGLTYNEQFF. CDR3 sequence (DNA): TGTGCCAGCAGTCCTAGCGGGCTTACCTACAATGAGCAGTTCTTC.

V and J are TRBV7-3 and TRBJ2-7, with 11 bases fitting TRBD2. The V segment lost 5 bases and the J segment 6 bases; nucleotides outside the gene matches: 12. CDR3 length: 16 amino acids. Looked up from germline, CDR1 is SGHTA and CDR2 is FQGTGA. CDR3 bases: TGTGCCAGCAGCCCGCCCCTGACTAGCGGGACGAGCGAGCAGTACTTC. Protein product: CASSPPLTSGTSEQYF. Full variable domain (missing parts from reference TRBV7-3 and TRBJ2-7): GAGVSQTPSNKVTEKGKYVELRCDPISGHTALYWYRQSLGQGPEFLIYFQGTGAADDSGLPNDRFFAVRPEGSVSTLKIQRTERGDSAVYLCASSPPLTSGTSEQYFGPGTRLTVT.

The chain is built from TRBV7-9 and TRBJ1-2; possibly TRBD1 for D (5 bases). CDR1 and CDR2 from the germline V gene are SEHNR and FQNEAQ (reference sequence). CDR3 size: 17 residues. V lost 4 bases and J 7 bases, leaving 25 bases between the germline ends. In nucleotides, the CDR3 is TGTGCCAGCAGCTCCTTCGAAAAAGGGGCCCCAAGGCGTGGCTACACCTTC. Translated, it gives CASSSFEKGAPRRGYTF.

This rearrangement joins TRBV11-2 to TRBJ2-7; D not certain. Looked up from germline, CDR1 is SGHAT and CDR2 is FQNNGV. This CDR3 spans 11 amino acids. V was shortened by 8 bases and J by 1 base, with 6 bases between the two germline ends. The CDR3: CASGVSYEQYF. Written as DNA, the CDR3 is TGTGCCAGCGGGGTTTCCTACGAGCAGTACTTC.

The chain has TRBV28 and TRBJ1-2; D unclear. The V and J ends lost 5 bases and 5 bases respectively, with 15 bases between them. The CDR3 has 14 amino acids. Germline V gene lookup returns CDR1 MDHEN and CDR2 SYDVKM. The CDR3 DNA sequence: TGTGCCAGCAGTCCTCCGGGCGCACGGTATGGCTACACCTTC. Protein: CASSPPGARYGYTF.

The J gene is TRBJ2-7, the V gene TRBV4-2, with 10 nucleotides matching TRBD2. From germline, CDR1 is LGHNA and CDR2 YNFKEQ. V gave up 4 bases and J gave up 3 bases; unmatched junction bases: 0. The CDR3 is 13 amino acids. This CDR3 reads CASSPSGSYEQYF. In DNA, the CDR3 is TGTGCCAGCAGCCCTAGCGGGAGCTACGAGCAGTACTTC.

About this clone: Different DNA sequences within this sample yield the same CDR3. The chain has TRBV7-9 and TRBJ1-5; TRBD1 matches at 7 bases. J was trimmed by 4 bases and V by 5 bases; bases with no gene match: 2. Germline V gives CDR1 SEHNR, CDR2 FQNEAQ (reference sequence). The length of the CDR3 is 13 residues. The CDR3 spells CASSLQGNQPQHF. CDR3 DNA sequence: TGTGCCAGCAGCCTACAGGGGAATCAGCCCCAGCATTTT.

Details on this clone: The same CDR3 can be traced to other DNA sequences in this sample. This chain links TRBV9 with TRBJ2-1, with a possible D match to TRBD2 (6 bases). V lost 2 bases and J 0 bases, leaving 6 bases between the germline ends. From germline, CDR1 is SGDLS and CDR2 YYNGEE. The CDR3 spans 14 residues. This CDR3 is CASSVGSSYNEQFF. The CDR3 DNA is TGTGCCAGCAGCGTCGGGAGCTCCTACAATGAGCAGTTCTTC.

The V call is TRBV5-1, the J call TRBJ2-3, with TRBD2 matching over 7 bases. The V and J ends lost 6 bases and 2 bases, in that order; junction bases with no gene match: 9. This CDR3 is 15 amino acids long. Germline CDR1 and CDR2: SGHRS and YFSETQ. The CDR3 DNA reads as TGCGCCAGCACCCGGGGCCTAGCGGTCACAGATACGCAGTATTTT. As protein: CASTRGLAVTDTQYF.

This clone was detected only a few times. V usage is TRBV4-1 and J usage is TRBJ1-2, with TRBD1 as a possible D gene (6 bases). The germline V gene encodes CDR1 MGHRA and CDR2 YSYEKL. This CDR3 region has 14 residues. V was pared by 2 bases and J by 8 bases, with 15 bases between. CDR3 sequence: CASSQPDSVRGYTF. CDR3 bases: TGCGCCAGCAGCCAACCGGACAGTGTTAGAGGCTACACCTTC.

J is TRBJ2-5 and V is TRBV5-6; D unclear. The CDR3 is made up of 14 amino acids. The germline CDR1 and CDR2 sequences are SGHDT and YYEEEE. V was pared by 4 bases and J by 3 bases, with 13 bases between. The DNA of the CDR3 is TGTGCCAGCAGCCTCAGAGGAGCAGAAGAGACCCAGTACTTC. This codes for CASSLRGAEETQYF.

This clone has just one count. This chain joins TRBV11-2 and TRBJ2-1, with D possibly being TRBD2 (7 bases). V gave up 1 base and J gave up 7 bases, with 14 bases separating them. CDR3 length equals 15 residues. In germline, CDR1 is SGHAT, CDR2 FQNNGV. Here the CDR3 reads CASSLAGLGGNEQFF. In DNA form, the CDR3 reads TGTGCCAGCAGCTTAGCAGGACTAGGGGGAAATGAGCAGTTCTTC. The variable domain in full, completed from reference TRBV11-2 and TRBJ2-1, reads EAGVAQSPRYKIIEKRQSVAFWCNPISGHATLYWYQQILGQGPKLLIQFQNNGVVDDSQLPKDRFSAERLKGVDSTLKIQPAKLEDSAVYLCASSLAGLGGNEQFFGPGTRLTVL.

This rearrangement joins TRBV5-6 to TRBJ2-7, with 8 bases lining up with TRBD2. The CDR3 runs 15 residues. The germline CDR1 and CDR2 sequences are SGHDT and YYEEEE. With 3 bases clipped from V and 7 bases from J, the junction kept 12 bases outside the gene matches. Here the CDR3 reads CASSSLAGPFGEQYF. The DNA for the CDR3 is TGTGCCAGCAGCTCCCTAGCGGGCCCCTTCGGGGAGCAGTACTTC.

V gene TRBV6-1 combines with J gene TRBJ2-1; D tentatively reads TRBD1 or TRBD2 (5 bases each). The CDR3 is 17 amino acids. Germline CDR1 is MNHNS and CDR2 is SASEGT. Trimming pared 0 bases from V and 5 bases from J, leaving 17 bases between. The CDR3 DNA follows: TGTGCCAGCAGTGAAGCGCTTCAGTGGGACGGTAACAATGAGCAGTTCTTC. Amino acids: CASSEALQWDGNNEQFF.

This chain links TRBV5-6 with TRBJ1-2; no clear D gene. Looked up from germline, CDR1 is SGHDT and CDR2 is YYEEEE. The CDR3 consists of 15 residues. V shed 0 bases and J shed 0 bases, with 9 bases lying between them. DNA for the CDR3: TGTGCCAGCAGCTTGGCCATGCTGTCTAACTATGGCTACACCTTC. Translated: CASSLAMLSNYGYTF.

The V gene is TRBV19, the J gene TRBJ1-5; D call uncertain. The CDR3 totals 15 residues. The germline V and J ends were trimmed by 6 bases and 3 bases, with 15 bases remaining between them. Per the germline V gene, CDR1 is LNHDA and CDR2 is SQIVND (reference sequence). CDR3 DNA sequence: TGTGCCAGTAGCCCTAAATCACGGTCCAATCAGCCCCAGCATTTT. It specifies CASSPKSRSNQPQHF.

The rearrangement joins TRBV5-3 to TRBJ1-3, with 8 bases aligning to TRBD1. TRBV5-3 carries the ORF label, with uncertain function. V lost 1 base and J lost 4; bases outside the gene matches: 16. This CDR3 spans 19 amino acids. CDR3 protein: CARSLLQGAQIGGGNTIYF. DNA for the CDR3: TGTGCCAGAAGCTTGTTGCAGGGGGCGCAAATCGGTGGAGGAAACACCATATATTTT.